Reported below is one T cell receptor (beta chain). What it binds is unknown. This sample stems from a study of T cell responses to AZD1222 COVID-19 vaccine. This CDR3 is built from 20 residues. Overall study results and limits: Repertoire sampling was restricted to post-peak T cell response timepoints. Clonal diversity was possibly underestimated, and the donors were mostly white British, with more females. Mapped onto spike, vaccine-associated CD4 TCRs spanned it and were dominant at 160-218 and 743-854. Targets within unmutated variant regions were reportedly found for nearly half of spike-specific TCRs.

Some clones are missing from TCRdb's copy, which holds only in-frame ones; the method was immunoSEQ multiplex PCR. The sample lists 100,000 or so clones, approximately 86% seen once, with approximately 5.6% in the top ten. The sequencing used peripheral blood, collected 28 days after the second AZD1222 dose. The rearrangement uses TRBV21-1 and TRBJ1-2; the DNA was not used to check the table's D call, TRBD1. TRBV21-1 is given as a pseudogene. This receptor was taken from an adult who received the AZD1222 COVID-19 vaccine. The CDR3 DNA sequence: TGTGCCAGCAGGTTCGGGCACATCTTCGGAGAGGCCGGGGACAGGGATGGCTACACCTTC. As protein: CASRFGHIFGEAGDRDGYTF.